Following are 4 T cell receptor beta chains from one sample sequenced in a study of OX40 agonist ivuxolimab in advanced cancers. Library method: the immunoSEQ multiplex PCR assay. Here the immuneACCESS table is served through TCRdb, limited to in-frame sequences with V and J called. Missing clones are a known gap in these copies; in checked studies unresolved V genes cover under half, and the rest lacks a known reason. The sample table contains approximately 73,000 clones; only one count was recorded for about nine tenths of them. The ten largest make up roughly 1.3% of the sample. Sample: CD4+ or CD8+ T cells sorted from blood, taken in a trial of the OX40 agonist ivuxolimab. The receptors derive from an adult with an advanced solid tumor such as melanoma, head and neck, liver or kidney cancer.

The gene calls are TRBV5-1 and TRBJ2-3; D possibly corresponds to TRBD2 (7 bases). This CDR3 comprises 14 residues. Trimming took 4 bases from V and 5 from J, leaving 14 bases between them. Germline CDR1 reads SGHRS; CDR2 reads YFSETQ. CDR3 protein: CASSIQGRGDTQYF. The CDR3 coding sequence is TGCGCCAGCAGCATTCAGGGGAGGGGAGATACGCAGTATTTT.

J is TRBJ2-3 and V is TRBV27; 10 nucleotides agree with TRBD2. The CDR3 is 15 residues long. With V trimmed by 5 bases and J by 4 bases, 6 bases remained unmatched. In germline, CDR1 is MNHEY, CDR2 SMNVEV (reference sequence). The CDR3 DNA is TGTGCCAGCAGTCAGCGGGAGGGCCCGGCAGATACGCAGTATTTT. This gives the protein CASSQREGPADTQYF.

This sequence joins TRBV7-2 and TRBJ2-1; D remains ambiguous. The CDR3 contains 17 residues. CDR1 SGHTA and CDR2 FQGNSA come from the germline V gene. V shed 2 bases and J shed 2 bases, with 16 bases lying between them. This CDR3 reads CASSLLGHLWTYNEQFF. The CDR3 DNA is TGTGCCAGCAGCTTATTGGGCCACCTGTGGACCTACAATGAGCAGTTCTTC.

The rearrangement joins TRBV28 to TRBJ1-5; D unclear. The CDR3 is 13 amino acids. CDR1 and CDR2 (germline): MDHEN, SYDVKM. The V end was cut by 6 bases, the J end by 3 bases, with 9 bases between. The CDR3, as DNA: TGTGCCAGCAGCGACACCTTCAATCAGCCCCAGCATTTT. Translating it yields CASSDTFNQPQHF.